The clone carrying this T cell receptor beta chain appeared many times. Its specificity is unknown. This record comes from a study of T cells in Graves' hyperthyroidism and ophthalmopathy. General study results and limits: Blood samples included most of the expanded thyroid clonotypes exceeding 0.001.

V lost 5 bases to trimming and J lost 2 bases, with 10 bases between them. The CDR3 sequence is 13 residues long. Germline V CDR1 and CDR2: MNHEY, SMNVEV (reference sequence). RNA transcripts were the template for amplifying TCR beta CDR3 regions. The TCR CDR3 was amplified in a first-round RT-PCR using the HTBI primer set. TCRdb used MiXCR to reprocess the multiplex PCR reads, holding one entry per CDR3 protein. Of over 150,000 distinct CDR3 sequences in the sample, roughly a sixth are singletons; the top ten hold 53%. Source material: blood. This clonotype originated in a woman in her fifties or sixties with Graves' hyperthyroidism. V gene TRBV27 combines with J gene TRBJ2-7; no firm D call. CDR3 DNA sequence: TGTGCCAGCAGTGCCAGGATTACCTACGAGCAGTACTTC. Translating it yields CASSARITYEQYF.